These 32 T cell receptor beta chains came from one sample sequenced in a study of T cells in Graves' hyperthyroidism and ophthalmopathy. Amplified TCR beta CDR3 regions derived from RNA transcripts. HTBI primers were used for first-round RT-PCR of the TCR CDR3. A single record per CDR3 protein comes from TCRdb applying MiXCR to the multiplex PCR reads. The sample carries 500,000 to 600,000 distinct CDR3 sequences, 46% recorded once. The sequenced sample consisted of peripheral blood or thyroid tissue (not recorded which). The origin of the receptors is a woman in her late teens or twenties with Graves' hyperthyroidism.

This chain connects TRBV29-1 to TRBJ1-1; no clear D. The CDR3 length is 12 residues. Deletions cut 7 bases from V and 0 bases from J, with 9 bases between. Germline CDR1 reads SQVTM; CDR2 reads ANQGSEA. The CDR3: CSAEGMNTEAFF. CDR3 DNA sequence: TGCAGCGCCGAAGGGATGAACACTGAAGCTTTCTTT.

This clonotype was counted only a few times. This chain links TRBV20-1 with TRBJ2-7, with no clear D. V lost 6 bases to trimming and J lost 7 bases, with 16 bases between them. The CDR3 consists of 12 residues. In germline, CDR1 is DFQATT, CDR2 SNEGSKA (reference sequence). The CDR3 protein is CSAASNLNEQYF. CDR3 coding DNA: TGCAGTGCCGCCTCTAACCTCAATGAGCAGTACTTC.

This clonotype was recorded many times. The CDR3, as DNA: TGTGCCAGCACCCCCGGACTAGCTAGCCACGAGCAGTACTTC. Amino acid sequence: CASTPGLASHEQYF. The chain recombines TRBV2 with TRBJ2-7; 8 bases are shared with TRBD2. The V gene end was trimmed by 7 bases and the J gene end by 5 bases; junction bases not matched to a gene: 10. The CDR3 extends over 14 amino acids. Per the germline V gene, CDR1 is SNHLY and CDR2 is FYNNEI.

Points on this clonotype: A much larger clone is a single base away; this may be a read error. The genes are TRBV12-3 or TRBV12-4 and TRBJ1-5; possibly TRBD1 for D (6 bases). The V end was cut by 4 bases, the J end by 9 bases, with 10 bases between. The CDR3 runs 12 residues. CDR3 residues: CASSSGGAPQHF. The CDR3 coding sequence is TGTGCCAGCAGTTCGGGGGGGGCGCCCCAGCATTTT.

Regarding this clonotype: At one of its ends the junction is not consistent with the germline gene, which may arise from a read error. The chain links TRBV24-1 to TRBJ2-5; 7 positions match TRBD2. The CDR3 loop spans 15 amino acids. Germline CDR1 reads KGHDR; CDR2 reads SFDVKD. The CDR3 loop reads CATSGPTSDQETQHF. Written as DNA, the CDR3 is TGTGCCACCAGTGGTCCCACTAGCGACCAAGAGACCCAGCACTTC.

This sequence joins TRBV15 and TRBJ2-7, with 9 bases matching TRBD2. CDR1 and CDR2 (germline): LNHNV, YYDKDF (reference sequence). The trim removed 5 bases at V and 7 bases at J, leaving 15 bases unmatched. The CDR3 is made up of 16 amino acids. The CDR3 nucleotides are TGTGCCACCAGCCAAGATGGGATAGCGGGAGTTGAGGAGCAGTACTTC. Its protein is CATSQDGIAGVEEQYF.

The chain employs TRBV4-1 and TRBJ1-1; maybe TRBD1 (6 bases). The germline V and J ends were trimmed by 3 bases and 5 bases, with 13 bases remaining between them. Per the germline V gene, CDR1 is MGHRA and CDR2 is YSYEKL. The CDR3 is made up of 14 amino acids. The CDR3, as DNA: TGCGCCAGCAGCCATTGGACAGCCGCAACTGAAGCTTTCTTT. It translates to CASSHWTAATEAFF.

This clonotype was detected once. The chain uses TRBV11-2 and TRBJ2-7, with D possibly matching TRBD1 (6 bases). This CDR3 spans 15 amino acids. Germline loops: CDR1 SGHAT, CDR2 FQNNGV. V lost 5 bases to trimming and J lost 7 bases, with 21 bases between them. The CDR3 DNA reads TGTGCCAGCAGCCGAGACAGGAGCTCCTACAATGAGCAGTACTTC. Residues: CASSRDRSSYNEQYF.

The table lists this clonotype with a count of one. CDR3 sequence reads: CASSSPIGPEGHTIYF. Written as DNA, the CDR3 is TGTGCCAGCAGCTCACCAATTGGCCCAGAGGGGCACACCATATATTTT. The chain carries TRBV7-2 and TRBJ1-3; D is perhaps TRBD1 (5 bases). This CDR3 has 16 residues. Looked up from germline, CDR1 is SGHTA and CDR2 is FQGNSA. Trimming took off 4 bases at V and 8 bases at J, with 21 bases between the two ends. Looking up the rest from reference TRBV7-2 and TRBJ1-3 gives the full variable domain: GAGVSQSPSNKVTEKGKDVELRCDPISGHTALYWYRQSLGQGLEFLIYFQGNSAPDKSGLPSDRFSAERTGGSVSTLTIQRTQQEDSAVYLCASSSPIGPEGHTIYFGEGSWLTVV.

This clonotype was recorded at least ten times. This chain uses TRBV10-3 with TRBJ2-7; a weak D match, TRBD2 (6 bases). The CDR3 has 14 amino acids. Trimming left V 1 base short and J 5 bases short, with 12 bases between. The V gene's germline CDR1 is ENHRY and CDR2 SYGVKD. The CDR3 sequence is CAISELGPGDEQYF. The CDR3 nucleotides read TGTGCCATCAGTGAGTTAGGGCCGGGGGACGAGCAGTACTTC.

The rearrangement links TRBV6-5 to TRBJ2-4; D is ambiguous. CDR3 size: 17 residues. V lost 3 bases and J 0 bases, leaving 15 bases between the germline ends. Germline assignment: CDR1 MNHEY and CDR2 SVGAGI. The CDR3 coding sequence is TGTGCCAGCAGTTATAAGGCAGACTGGGAAGCCAAAAACATTCAGTACTTC. Translated: CASSYKADWEAKNIQYF.

This clonotype was seen repeatedly, ten times or more. This rearrangement joins TRBV7-6 to TRBJ2-5, with 10 bases fitting TRBD1. Losses at the gene ends were 6 bases for V and 7 bases for J; bases not matched to a gene: 11. This CDR3 contains 15 residues. Germline CDR1 reads SGHVS; CDR2 reads FNYEAQ. CDR3 DNA: TGTGCCAGCAGACGGGACAGGGGAAATTTTGGGACCCAGTACTTC. This sequence encodes CASRRDRGNFGTQYF.

This clonotype was observed at least ten times. The chain has TRBV20-1 and TRBJ2-7; 8 positions match TRBD2. The CDR3 is 13 residues long. V was pared by 4 bases and J by 1 base, with 3 bases of the junction left unmatched. From germline, CDR1 is DFQATT and CDR2 SNEGSKA (reference sequence). CDR3 region: CSATSGQSYEQYF. The DNA of the CDR3 is TGCAGTGCTACTAGCGGGCAGTCCTACGAGCAGTACTTC.

Many counts were recorded for this clonotype. The CDR3 loop is CASRLGVEREQYF. The DNA for the CDR3 is TGCGCCAGCAGATTAGGGGTAGAGAGGGAGCAGTACTTC. V and J are TRBV5-1 and TRBJ2-7; TRBD1 is a possible D gene (5 bases). The germline V and J ends were trimmed by 5 bases and 7 bases, with 16 bases remaining between them. Germline-derived CDR1 and CDR2 are SGHRS and YFSETQ. The CDR3 totals 13 residues.

The CDR3 protein is CASSLTGTGGGSPLHF. The CDR3 coding sequence is TGTGCCAGCAGCCTGACCGGGACAGGGGGCGGTTCACCCCTCCACTTT. The chain links TRBV7-6 to TRBJ1-6, with 12 bases matching TRBD1. V shed 5 bases, J shed 9 bases, and the junction held 8 bases outside the gene matches. The CDR3 is made up of 16 amino acids. Germline V lookup: CDR1 SGHVS, CDR2 FNYEAQ.

CDR3 nucleotides: TGTGCCAGCAGCTTTACTAGCGGGAGTTTCGAGCAGTACTTC. This sequence encodes CASSFTSGSFEQYF. This chain uses TRBV7-2 with TRBJ2-7; 11 bases match TRBD2. Looked up from germline, CDR1 is SGHTA and CDR2 is FQGNSA. V shed 3 bases and J 6 bases; nucleotides not matched to a gene: 4. The CDR3 has 14 amino acids.

The rearrangement uses TRBV15 and TRBJ2-5; 7 bases align to TRBD2. The CDR3 consists of 13 residues. The V gene end was trimmed by 8 bases and the J gene end by 6 bases; junction bases not matched to a gene: 9. Per germline, CDR1 LNHNV and CDR2 YYDKDF (reference sequence). CDR3 sequence: CATGERERKTQYF. As DNA, the CDR3 is TGTGCCACCGGGGAGCGGGAAAGAAAGACCCAGTACTTC.

The sample holds many counts of this clonotype. The chain's CDR3 is CASSPRDSDTEAFF. The CDR3 DNA follows: TGTGCCAGCTCACCAAGGGACAGCGACACTGAAGCTTTCTTT. This sequence joins TRBV18 and TRBJ1-1; 7 nucleotides align to TRBD1. The CDR3 sequence is 14 residues long. After removal of 2 bases from V and 3 bases from J, the junction contained 3 bases not matched to a gene. Germline V gene lookup returns CDR1 KGHSH and CDR2 LQKENI.

The chain has TRBV7-8 and TRBJ1-2; possibly TRBD1 for D (5 bases). Per germline, CDR1 SGHVS and CDR2 FQNEAQ. This CDR3 region has 13 residues. Between the trimmed V and J ends, which lost 4 bases and 4 bases, there was a span of 10 bases. CDR3 amino acids: CASSSGGSYGYTF. In DNA, the CDR3 is TGTGCCAGCAGCTCGGGGGGGAGCTATGGCTACACCTTC.

J is TRBJ1-5 and V is TRBV20-1; possibly TRBD1 for D (6 bases). With 6 bases removed from V and 0 bases from J, the gap between germline ends came to 21 bases. The germline V gene encodes CDR1 DFQATT and CDR2 SNEGSKA (reference sequence). The CDR3 length is 17 residues. The CDR3 DNA is TGCAGTGCATCCACGGGACATAGCCTTTATAGCAATCAGCCCCAGCATTTT. Protein: CSASTGHSLYSNQPQHF.

The table lists this clonotype with many counts. CDR3 region: CASSYDRDIQETQYF. As DNA, the CDR3 is TGTGCCAGCAGCTACGACAGGGACATACAAGAGACCCAGTACTTC. The V and J genes are TRBV7-2 and TRBJ2-5; 7 positions match TRBD1. This CDR3 spans 15 amino acids. The germline CDR1 and CDR2 sequences are SGHTA and FQGNSA. With V trimmed by 4 bases and J by 2 bases, 7 bases remained unmatched.

The rearrangement joins TRBV30 to TRBJ1-5; 8 bases agree with TRBD1. Germline assignment: CDR1 GTSNPN and CDR2 SVGIG (reference sequence). The trim removed 2 bases at V and 7 bases at J, leaving 7 bases unmatched. The CDR3 loop spans 14 amino acids. CDR3 sequence (DNA): TGTGCCTGGAGTCCAGGACAGGGCCGACAGCCCCAGCATTTT. Translation gives CAWSPGQGRQPQHF.

This clonotype was picked up a small number of times. The chain joins TRBV7-9 to TRBJ2-7; D may match TRBD1 or TRBD2 (6 bases each). Per the germline V gene, CDR1 is SEHNR and CDR2 is FQNEAQ (reference sequence). CDR3 length: 15 amino acids. V was trimmed by 1 base and J by 7 bases, leaving 17 bases between them. CDR3 protein: CASSLGGANDNEQYF. The CDR3 bases are TGTGCCAGCAGCTTAGGGGGGGCTAACGACAATGAGCAGTACTTC.

This chain joins TRBV24-1 and TRBJ2-1; D call uncertain. Germline lookup yields CDR1 KGHDR and CDR2 SFDVKD. V was shortened by 1 base and J by 9 bases, with 15 bases between the two germline ends. The CDR3 runs to 15 residues. The CDR3 sequence: CATSDLWTPQAEQFF. In DNA, the CDR3 is TGTGCCACCAGTGATTTATGGACCCCCCAGGCTGAGCAGTTCTTC.

This clonotype was counted many times. V is TRBV5-1 and J is TRBJ2-6, with 9 bases that match TRBD1. Germline-derived CDR1 and CDR2 are SGHRS and YFSETQ. J was trimmed by 0 bases and V by 1 base; bases with no gene match: 5. The CDR3 has 18 amino acids. The CDR3 region is CASSLMTGGASGANVLTF. In DNA, the CDR3 is TGCGCCAGCAGCTTGATGACAGGGGGAGCCTCTGGGGCCAACGTCCTGACTTTC.

On this clonotype: Because the CDR3 is missing its conserved closing phenylalanine or tryptophan, this is likely a read error. CDR3 sequence: CSASTRADSYEQYL. The CDR3 nucleotides are TGCAGTGCCTCGACCCGGGCAGACTCCTACGAGCAGTACTTG. This chain uses TRBV20-1 with TRBJ2-7; D not resolved. The CDR3 contains 14 residues. V lost 6 bases, J lost 0 bases, and 15 bases lay in between. The germline CDR1 and CDR2 sequences are DFQATT and SNEGSKA (reference sequence).

Comment on this clonotype: Compared with germline, one end of the junction differs, possibly owing to a read error. This chain connects TRBV29-1 to TRBJ2-5, with TRBD2 matching 8 bases. CDR1 is SQVTM and CDR2 is ANQGSEA in the germline V gene. There are 13 residues in the CDR3. CDR3 sequence: CSVRSGGRKTRYF. CDR3 nucleotide sequence: TGCAGCGTTCGTTCGGGGGGGAGAAAGACCCGGTACTTC.

The V call is TRBV7-9, the J call TRBJ1-3, with no clear D. The V and J ends lost 5 bases and 1 base respectively, with 15 bases between them. This CDR3 has 16 amino acids. Germline values: CDR1 SEHNR, CDR2 FQNEAQ (reference sequence). CDR3 in DNA: TGTGCCAGCAGCGTTGTGAAAGGTGCGTCTGGAAACACCATATATTTT. Amino acids: CASSVVKGASGNTIYF. Supplemented by reference TRBV7-9 and TRBJ1-3, the full variable domain reads DTGVSQNPRHKITKRGQNVTFRCDPISEHNRLYWYRQTLGQGPEFLTYFQNEAQLEKSRLLSDRFSAERPKGSFSTLEIQRTEQGDSAMYLCASSVVKGASGNTIYFGEGSWLTVV.

Comments on this clonotype: The final CDR3 position lacks the conserved phenylalanine or tryptophan, pointing to a likely read error. The DNA is left out, because the CDR3 cannot be placed on it with certainty; the CDR3 is given as TCRdb lists it. The chain couples TRBV7-2 to TRBJ1-4; the tabulated D call, TRBD1, remains unverified against the DNA. Germline CDR1 SGHTA, CDR2 FQGNSA. The CDR3 numbers 12 amino acids, ends counted. The CDR3 here is CASSLWGGRTNY.

This clonotype was counted at least ten times. This chain links TRBV7-8 with TRBJ2-7; maybe TRBD2 (7 bases). The germline CDR1 and CDR2 sequences are SGHVS and FQNEAQ. The CDR3 sequence is 18 residues long. V lost 1 base and J 0 bases, leaving 19 bases between the germline ends. The DNA of the CDR3 is TGTGCCAGCAGCTTAGTGTTGGGGGGGCTAGCGGCCTCCTACGAGCAGTACTTC. Translation gives CASSLVLGGLAASYEQYF.

As for this clonotype: The CDR3 ends on some other residue instead of the conserved phenylalanine or tryptophan, so this is likely a read error. No DNA is shown, since the ends of the CDR3 on it are uncertain; the CDR3 is the one TCRdb lists. This chain connects TRBV14 to TRBJ2-2; the table's D call TRBD1 went unverified against the DNA. The CDR3 has 12 amino acids, counting both end residues. Germline V gives CDR1 SGHDN, CDR2 FVKESK. CDR3 protein: CASSQDGQGRPL.

Comment on this clonotype: The conserved final phenylalanine or tryptophan is absent from the CDR3, which likely points to a read error. No DNA is shown, since the ends of the CDR3 on it are uncertain; the CDR3 is the one TCRdb lists. The CDR3: CAISGDSNY. V usage is TRBV10-3 and J usage is TRBJ1-6; the listed D gene, TRBD1, was not tested against the DNA. In germline, CDR1 is ENHRY, CDR2 SYGVKD. The CDR3 is 9 amino acids long, termini counted.